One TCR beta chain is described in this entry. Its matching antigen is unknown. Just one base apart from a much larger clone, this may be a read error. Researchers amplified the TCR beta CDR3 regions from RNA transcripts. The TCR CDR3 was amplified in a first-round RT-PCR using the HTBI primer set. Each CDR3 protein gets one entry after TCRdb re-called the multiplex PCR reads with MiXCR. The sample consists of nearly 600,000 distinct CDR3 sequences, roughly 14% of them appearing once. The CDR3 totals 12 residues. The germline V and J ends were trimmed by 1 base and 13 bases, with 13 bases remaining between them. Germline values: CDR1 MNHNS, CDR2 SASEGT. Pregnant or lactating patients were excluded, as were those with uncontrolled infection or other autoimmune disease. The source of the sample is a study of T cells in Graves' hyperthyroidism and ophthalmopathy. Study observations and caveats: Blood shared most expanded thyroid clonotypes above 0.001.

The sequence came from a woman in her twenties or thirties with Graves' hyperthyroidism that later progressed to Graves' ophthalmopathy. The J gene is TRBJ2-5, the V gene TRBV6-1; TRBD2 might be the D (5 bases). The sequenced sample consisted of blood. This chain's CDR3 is CASSEVGEARYF. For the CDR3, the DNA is TGTGCCAGCAGTGAAGTGGGAGAGGCCCGGTACTTC.